The 4 T cell receptor beta chains listed next were all sequenced from one sample in a study of shared T cell receptors in the human thymus. Libraries were prepared by immunoSEQ multiplex PCR; TCRdb keeps only in-frame clonotypes and omits some of them. The sample lists some 760,000 clones; 70% to 90% were seen once. These data were also reused for a study on human thymus T cells.

The specimen was thymocytes. These receptors all stem from a girl under two years old with a congenital heart defect.

This chain uses TRBV4-3 with TRBJ1-5; 8 bases match TRBD1. In germline, CDR1 is LGHNA, CDR2 YSLEER. The V segment lost 2 bases and the J segment 6 bases; nucleotides outside the gene matches: 12. This CDR3 has 17 amino acids. In nucleotides, the CDR3 is TGCGCCAGCAGCCAAAAAAGAGACAGGGGAGGGGTTCAGCCCCAGCATTTT. The encoded protein is CASSQKRDRGGVQPQHF.

This clone was seen only once. This sequence joins TRBV5-1 and TRBJ1-2, with 8 bases lining up with TRBD1. From germline, CDR1 is SGHRS and CDR2 YFSETQ. The CDR3 length is 18 residues. With V trimmed by 2 bases and J by 3 bases, 15 bases remained unmatched. The CDR3 reads CASSFGQGGKGDHYGYTF. The CDR3 coding sequence is TGCGCCAGCAGCTTCGGACAGGGTGGGAAGGGGGACCACTATGGCTACACCTTC.

The chain carries TRBV6-1 and TRBJ1-2; 8 bases are shared with TRBD1. The junction had 7 bases not matched to a gene; V was cut back by 10 bases and J by 3 bases. Germline CDR1 and CDR2: MNHNS and SASEGT. CDR3 length: 13 residues. The CDR3 nucleotides read TGTGCCACTCGCAGGGGGCGTGACTATGGCTACACCTTC. Translating gives CATRRGRDYGYTF.

The J gene is TRBJ1-1, the V gene TRBV5-5, with D possibly matching TRBD1 (5 bases). The CDR3 covers 14 residues. The V and J ends lost 4 bases and 11 bases respectively, with 21 bases between them. Germline V gene data show CDR1 as SGHKS and CDR2 as YYEKEE (reference sequence). The CDR3 DNA reads TGTGCCAGCAGCGAATCCAGGGCCCGAGGATTGGCTTTCTTT. Its protein product is CASSESRARGLAFF.